The 29 T cell receptor beta chains given below trace back to one sample, sequenced in a study of shared clonotypes between healthy human individuals. Libraries were prepared by immunoSEQ multiplex PCR; TCRdb keeps only in-frame clonotypes and omits some of them. This sample yields approximately 2.3 million clones, of which more than 85% are seen a single time; 0.35% to 0.5% belongs to the top ten. Sequenced sample: naive CD4+ T cells from PBMCs. Subset of the sample: CD45RA+ positively selected. The receptors were gathered from a man younger than 30 in good health. Some clones in this sample may be carry-over from other donors' samples.

This rearrangement joins TRBV27 to TRBJ2-2, with TRBD2 as a possible D gene (6 bases). The V gene lost 4 bases and the J gene lost 4 bases, with 16 bases spanning the gap. This CDR3 spans 16 amino acids. Germline V gene sequence: CDR1 MNHEY, CDR2 SMNVEV (reference sequence). DNA for the CDR3: TGTGCCAGCAGTTCCCGCGGTAGCGGAGTCACCGGGGAGCTGTTTTTT. Its protein product is CASSSRGSGVTGELFF.

The rearrangement uses TRBV7-9 and TRBJ2-1, with D perhaps TRBD1 or TRBD2 (6 bases each). There are 16 residues in the CDR3. Germline-derived CDR1 and CDR2 are SEHNR and FQNEAQ (reference sequence). V lost 6 bases and J 4 bases, leaving 19 bases between the germline ends. CDR3: CASSIRGAGQYNEQFF. CDR3 DNA sequence: TGTGCCAGCAGTATAAGGGGGGCCGGGCAGTACAATGAGCAGTTCTTC.

The gene calls are TRBV14 and TRBJ2-1; the match to TRBD1 covers 7 bases. The trim removed 0 bases at V and 1 base at J, leaving 9 bases unmatched. Per the germline V gene, CDR1 is SGHDN and CDR2 is FVKESK. CDR3 length: 18 amino acids. This chain's CDR3 is CASSQDGTAFRSYNEQFF. CDR3 nucleotide sequence: TGTGCCAGCAGCCAAGATGGGACAGCGTTCCGTTCCTACAATGAGCAGTTCTTC. Full variable domain (remainder filled in from reference TRBV14 and TRBJ2-1): EAGVTQFPSHSVIEKGQTVTLRCDPISGHDNLYWYRRVMGKEIKFLLHFVKESKQDESGMPNNRFLAERTGGTYSTLKVQPAELEDSGVYFCASSQDGTAFRSYNEQFFGPGTRLTVL.

This chain joins TRBV6-4 and TRBJ1-2; 9 nucleotides match TRBD1. This CDR3 has 19 amino acids. V lost 0 bases and J lost 4; bases outside the gene matches: 15. CDR1 and CDR2 from the germline V gene are MRHNA and SNTAGT. The CDR3 DNA reads as TGTGCCAGCAGTGACTCTAACAGGGGGCGCAGAAGCCCCTTCTATGGCTACACCTTC. As protein: CASSDSNRGRRSPFYGYTF.

V gene TRBV7-2 combines with J gene TRBJ2-7; D gene uncertain. Germline V gene sequence: CDR1 SGHTA, CDR2 FQGNSA. Trimming stripped 5 bases from V and 0 bases from J, with 20 bases between. The CDR3 has 17 amino acids. The CDR3 sequence: CASSKYRSVSSSYEQYF. The CDR3 DNA sequence: TGTGCCAGCAGCAAGTACCGCTCCGTATCGAGCTCCTACGAGCAGTACTTC.

V and J are TRBV28 and TRBJ2-1; 11 nucleotides line up with TRBD1. This CDR3 has 14 amino acids. V lost 6 bases and J lost 9; bases outside the gene matches: 7. Germline lookup yields CDR1 MDHEN and CDR2 SYDVKM. CDR3 in DNA: TGTGCCAGCAGCCGGACAGGGGGCAGGCGTGAGCAGTTCTTC. Its protein is CASSRTGGRREQFF.

This clone came up a few times. This chain links TRBV30 with TRBJ1-5; 7 nucleotides agree with TRBD1. V gave up 3 bases and J gave up 6 bases; unmatched junction bases: 11. Germline lookup yields CDR1 GTSNPN and CDR2 SVGIG (reference sequence). The CDR3 consists of 15 residues. In nucleotides, the CDR3 is TGTGCCTGGAGCTCACCAGACAGGGCTTTTCAGCCCCAGCATTTT. Its translation: CAWSSPDRAFQPQHF. The full variable domain, in which reference TRBV30 and TRBJ1-5 provide the parts outside the CDR3, is SQTIHQWPATLVQPVGSPLSLECTVEGTSNPNLYWYRQAAGRGLQLLFYSVGIGQISSEVPQNLSASRPQDRQFILSSKKLLLSDSGFYLCAWSSPDRAFQPQHFGDGTRLSIL.

J is TRBJ2-5 and V is TRBV5-1; 7 bases are shared with TRBD2. The DNA matches TRBJ2-7 better at its end, which makes the J call doubtful. Germline CDR1 is SGHRS and CDR2 is YFSETQ. The CDR3 loop spans 15 amino acids. As DNA, the CDR3 is TGCGCCAGCAGCTTGGAAGGACTAGGCGCTTACGAGCAGTACTTC. The encoded protein is CASSLEGLGAYEQYF.

The V call is TRBV7-8, the J call TRBJ2-1; D not certain. From germline, CDR1 is SGHVS and CDR2 FQNEAQ. V was shortened by 4 bases and J by 0 bases, with 10 bases between the two germline ends. This CDR3 comprises 15 residues. CDR3 bases: TGTGCCAGCAGCTCCTGGACGCCCTCCTACAATGAGCAGTTCTTC. It codes for CASSSWTPSYNEQFF.

A word on this clone: Different DNA sequences within this sample yield the same CDR3. This chain uses TRBV18 with TRBJ2-6, with D unclear. Trimming removed 0 bases from V and 2 bases from J, with 5 bases in between. There are 15 residues in the CDR3. Germline V CDR1 and CDR2: KGHSH, LQKENI. CDR3 protein: CASSPPGTGANVLTF. CDR3 in DNA: TGTGCCAGCTCACCACCGGGGACTGGGGCCAACGTCCTGACTTTC.

The chain is built from TRBV9 and TRBJ2-3; D tentatively fits TRBD1 or TRBD2 (5 bases each). Deletions cut 0 bases from V and 4 bases from J, with 21 bases between. From germline, CDR1 is SGDLS and CDR2 YYNGEE. The CDR3 is made up of 18 amino acids. The CDR3, as DNA: TGTGCCAGCAGCGTAGCATCCCCAGGGCGAGTGAGGGCAGATACGCAGTATTTT. Protein: CASSVASPGRVRADTQYF.

Comments on this clone: At one end the junction does not follow the germline gene, possibly because of a read error. V gene TRBV6-4 combines with J gene TRBJ2-7; D uncertain. CDR3 length equals 16 residues. The germline V gene has CDR1 MRHNA and CDR2 SNTAGT. Written as DNA, the CDR3 is TGTGCCAGCAGTGACGAGTCCCGGGCCCGCTCCTCCGAGCAGTACTTC. As protein: CASSDESRARSSEQYF.

This chain joins TRBV5-6 and TRBJ1-1, with D possibly matching TRBD1 (5 bases). This CDR3 region has 13 residues. V was cut by 5 bases and J by 1 base, with 9 bases left in between. Germline CDR1 and CDR2: SGHDT and YYEEEE. For the CDR3, the DNA is TGTGCCAGCAGACCAGGACAGAACACTGAAGCTTTCTTT. Its translation is CASRPGQNTEAFF.

The genes are TRBV9 and TRBJ2-3; 8 nucleotides agree with TRBD2. Trimming at V came to 4 bases and at J to 1 base, leaving 8 bases not matched to a gene. Per germline, CDR1 SGDLS and CDR2 YYNGEE. This CDR3 contains 16 residues. CDR3 DNA: TGTGCCAGCAGCCCCGGTCCGGGACTAGGCACAGATACGCAGTATTTT. This gives the protein CASSPGPGLGTDTQYF. Full variable domain (outside the CDR3, taken from reference TRBV9 and TRBJ2-3): DSGVTQTPKHLITATGQRVTLRCSPRSGDLSVYWYQQSLDQGLQFLIQYYNGEERAKGNILERFSAQQFPDLHSELNLSSLELGDSALYFCASSPGPGLGTDTQYFGPGTRLTVL.

The V call is TRBV1, the J call TRBJ2-7; whether TRBD2, the table's D call, matches the DNA was not checked. TRBV1 is reported as a pseudogene. The CDR3 runs to 15 residues. The CDR3 region is CTSSREREAAYEQYF. CDR3 bases: TGCACCAGCAGCCGTGAACGGGAGGCCGCCTACGAGCAGTACTTC.

The chain combines TRBV27 with TRBJ2-1; perhaps TRBD2 as D (6 bases). Looked up from germline, CDR1 is MNHEY and CDR2 is SMNVEV (reference sequence). The germline V and J ends were trimmed by 5 bases and 3 bases, with 14 bases remaining between them. The CDR3 is 15 residues long. As DNA, the CDR3 is TGTGCCAGCAGTGAGCGGGTGGAAGGCTACAATGAGCAGTTCTTC. Protein: CASSERVEGYNEQFF.

The CDR3 reads CASSSGLAGVNTGELFF. CDR3 DNA sequence: TGCGCCAGCAGCTCGGGACTAGCGGGAGTGAACACCGGGGAGCTGTTTTTT. V gene TRBV5-1 combines with J gene TRBJ2-2; 14 nucleotides line up with TRBD2. Germline CDR1 reads SGHRS; CDR2 reads YFSETQ. With V trimmed by 3 bases and J by 1 base, 2 bases remained unmatched. This CDR3 contains 17 residues.

The CDR3 reads CASSSDPRAGELFF. In DNA form, the CDR3 reads TGCGCCAGCAGTTCAGACCCAAGGGCCGGGGAGCTGTTTTTT. This chain connects TRBV5-1 to TRBJ2-2, with D uncertain. The CDR3 is 14 amino acids. The V gene's germline CDR1 is SGHRS and CDR2 YFSETQ. V was cut by 5 bases and J by 6 bases, with 14 bases left in between. The full variable domain, completed using reference TRBV5-1 and TRBJ2-2, is KAGVTQTPRYLIKTRGQQVTLSCSPISGHRSVSWYQQTPGQGLQFLFEYFSETQRNKGNFPGRFSGRQFSNSRSEMNVSTLELGDSALYLCASSSDPRAGELFFGEGSRLTVL.

The chain has TRBV27 and TRBJ2-5; TRBD2 might be the D (5 bases). The ends were cut back, 6 bases at V and 1 base at J, with 15 bases in the middle. Per germline, CDR1 MNHEY and CDR2 SMNVEV (reference sequence). The CDR3 is 15 amino acids. Here the CDR3 DNA reads TGTGCCAGCAGACCGACCTGGGAGTTCCAAGAGACCCAGTACTTC. Translating gives CASRPTWEFQETQYF.

On this clone itself: One end of the junction is discordant with germline, which a read error may explain. The DNA of the CDR3 is TGTGCCAGCTCAGGGACAGTCTCCGACGAGCAGTACTTC. Translated, it gives CASSGTVSDEQYF. The chain links TRBV18 to TRBJ2-7; 7 bases agree with TRBD1. Germline V lookup: CDR1 KGHSH, CDR2 LQKENI. The CDR3 is made up of 13 amino acids.

For this clone: In the same sample, other DNA sequences code for this CDR3. The chain has TRBV19 and TRBJ2-1, with 13 bases that match TRBD2. The germline gives CDR1 LNHDA, CDR2 SQIVND (reference sequence). V shed 5 bases, J shed 1 base, and the junction held 5 bases outside the gene matches. The CDR3 runs to 17 residues. CDR3 nucleotides: TGTGCCAGTAGTCTCCGGACTAGCGGGAGTTCCTACAATGAGCAGTTCTTC. It codes for CASSLRTSGSSYNEQFF.

The rearrangement uses TRBV27 and TRBJ1-5, with 10 bases identical to TRBD1. V lost 5 bases to trimming and J lost 4 bases; unmatched junction nucleotides: 5. Germline values: CDR1 MNHEY, CDR2 SMNVEV (reference sequence). There are 15 residues in the CDR3. CDR3 in amino acids: CASSPRQGANQPQHF. The CDR3 DNA follows: TGTGCCAGCAGTCCCAGACAGGGGGCGAATCAGCCCCAGCATTTT.

The genes are TRBV5-1 and TRBJ1-1, with unresolved D. Trimming removed 4 bases from V and 2 bases from J, with 12 bases in between. The CDR3 runs 14 residues. The germline V gene encodes CDR1 SGHRS and CDR2 YFSETQ. This CDR3 reads CASSTNPGNTEAFF. CDR3 sequence (DNA): TGCGCCAGCAGCACAAATCCGGGTAACACTGAAGCTTTCTTT.

The CDR3 DNA reads TGTGCCAGCAGCGTACCCCGCCCGGTCGACGAGCAGTACTTC. Encoded protein: CASSVPRPVDEQYF. The chain is built from TRBV9 and TRBJ2-7; D gene ambiguous. Germline CDR1 SGDLS, CDR2 YYNGEE. CDR3 length equals 14 residues. Trimming removed 1 base at V and 5 bases at J, with 13 bases between.

About this clone itself: The identical CDR3 is also encoded by other nucleotide sequences in the sample. The chain combines TRBV6-5 with TRBJ1-3; 8 nucleotides agree with TRBD1. Germline V CDR1 and CDR2: MNHEY, SVGAGI. The J segment lost 4 bases and the V segment lost 0 bases, leaving 2 bases of the junction unmatched. This CDR3 contains 15 residues. DNA for the CDR3: TGTGCCAGCAGTTACTCCGGACAGGGAGGAAACACCATATATTTT. The encoded protein is CASSYSGQGGNTIYF.

This clone was seen a single time. The CDR3 DNA reads TGTGCCAGCAGAGCCCCAGGAAGGGGAGAGACCCAGTACTTC. Translated, it gives CASRAPGRGETQYF. This chain links TRBV28 with TRBJ2-5, with D perhaps TRBD1 (5 bases). The CDR3 length is 14 residues. V lost 6 bases to trimming and J lost 4 bases, with 15 bases between them. Per germline, CDR1 MDHEN and CDR2 SYDVKM.

J is TRBJ2-7 and V is TRBV5-1; D perhaps matches TRBD1 (6 bases). CDR1 is SGHRS and CDR2 is YFSETQ in the germline V gene. This CDR3 is 14 amino acids long. Deletions cut 3 bases from V and 3 bases from J, with 13 bases between. Here the CDR3 DNA reads TGCGCCAGCAGCTCAAACGACAGGAACTACGAGCAGTACTTC. This gives the protein CASSSNDRNYEQYF. The whole variable domain, filled in from reference TRBV5-1 and TRBJ2-7, reads KAGVTQTPRYLIKTRGQQVTLSCSPISGHRSVSWYQQTPGQGLQFLFEYFSETQRNKGNFPGRFSGRQFSNSRSEMNVSTLELGDSALYLCASSSNDRNYEQYFGPGTRLTVT.

V and J are TRBV30 and TRBJ2-7; 12 bases match TRBD2. With V trimmed by 4 bases and J by 7 bases, 2 bases remained unmatched. The CDR3 is 12 amino acids. Germline V gene sequence: CDR1 GTSNPN, CDR2 SVGIG (reference sequence). The CDR3 nucleotides are TGTGCCTGGACTAGCGGGAGGGGTGAGCAGTACTTC. Its protein product is CAWTSGRGEQYF.

The J gene is TRBJ1-4, the V gene TRBV9; D unclear. CDR3 length: 15 amino acids. V was trimmed by 4 bases and J by 8 bases, leaving 18 bases between them. Germline CDR1 reads SGDLS; CDR2 reads YYNGEE. CDR3 bases: TGTGCCAGCAGCACCAAAATGTACCCCACGGAAAAACTGTTTTTT. Translation: CASSTKMYPTEKLFF.